This T cell receptor beta chain was sequenced during a study of shared clonotypes between healthy human individuals. General observations from the study: There were few donors, and this limited the genetic and exposure-history diversity represented.

In regard to this clone: Its matching antigen is unknown.

Germline V gene data show CDR1 as MNHEY and CDR2 as SVGAGI. V shed 4 bases and J 5 bases; nucleotides not matched to a gene: 8. The CDR3 length is 16 residues. Naive CD8 cells lacked CD45RO and underwent positive selection for CCR7, leaving out terminally differentiated effector memory CD45RA+ cells. Among the donors, all were Caucasian adults who lived in Nashville, Tennessee. The data were produced by immunoSEQ multiplex PCR, yet TCRdb's version contains in-frame clones alone and is incomplete. The sample contains more than 2 million clones, approximately 92% of which appear only once. The TCR comes from a man between 18 and 35 years old in good health. Some clones in this sample may be carry-over from other donors' samples. The sample consisted of naive CD8+ T cells from PBMCs. The rearrangement uses TRBV6-5 and TRBJ2-1; TRBD2 matches 10 bases. The CDR3 coding sequence is TGTGCCAGCAGTTTCTCCGGGACTAGCGTTAACAATGAGCAGTTCTTC. This sequence encodes CASSFSGTSVNNEQFF.